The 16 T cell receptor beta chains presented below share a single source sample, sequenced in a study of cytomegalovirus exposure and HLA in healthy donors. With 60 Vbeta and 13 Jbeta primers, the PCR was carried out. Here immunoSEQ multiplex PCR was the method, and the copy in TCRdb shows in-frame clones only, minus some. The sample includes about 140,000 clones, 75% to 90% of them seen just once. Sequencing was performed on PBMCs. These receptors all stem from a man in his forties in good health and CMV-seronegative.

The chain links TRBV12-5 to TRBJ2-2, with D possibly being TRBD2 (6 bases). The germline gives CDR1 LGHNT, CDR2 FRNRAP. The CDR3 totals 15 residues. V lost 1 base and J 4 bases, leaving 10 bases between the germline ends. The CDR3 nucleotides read TGTGCTAGTGGTTTGGGACGGGGGTCCACCGGGGAGCTGTTTTTT. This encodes CASGLGRGSTGELFF.

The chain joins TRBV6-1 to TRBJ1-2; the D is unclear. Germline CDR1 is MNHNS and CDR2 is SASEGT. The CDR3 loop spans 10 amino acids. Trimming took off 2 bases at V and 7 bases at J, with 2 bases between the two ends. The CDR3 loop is CASSELGYTF. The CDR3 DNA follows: TGTGCCAGCAGTGAACTTGGCTACACCTTC.

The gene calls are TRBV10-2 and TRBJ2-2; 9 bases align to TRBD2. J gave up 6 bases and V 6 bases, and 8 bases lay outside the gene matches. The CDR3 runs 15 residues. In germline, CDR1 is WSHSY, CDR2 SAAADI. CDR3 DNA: TGCGCCAGCAGGGCCGCGGGGGGGGGCGCCGGGGAGCTGTTTTTT. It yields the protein CASRAAGGGAGELFF.

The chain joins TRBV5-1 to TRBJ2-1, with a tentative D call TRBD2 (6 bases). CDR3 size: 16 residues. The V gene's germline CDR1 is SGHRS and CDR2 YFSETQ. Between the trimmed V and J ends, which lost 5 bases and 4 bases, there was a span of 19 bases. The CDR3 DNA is TGCGCCAGCAGTCAACGGAGGGCGGATAAGTACAATGAGCAGTTCTTC. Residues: CASSQRRADKYNEQFF.

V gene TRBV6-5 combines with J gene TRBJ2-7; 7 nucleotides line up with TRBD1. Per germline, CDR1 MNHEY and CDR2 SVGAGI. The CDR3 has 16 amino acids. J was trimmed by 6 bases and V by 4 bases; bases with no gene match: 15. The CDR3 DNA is TGTGCCAGCAGTTCGTCCGGAACAGGGGTATCCGGCGAGCAGTACTTC. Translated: CASSSSGTGVSGEQYF.

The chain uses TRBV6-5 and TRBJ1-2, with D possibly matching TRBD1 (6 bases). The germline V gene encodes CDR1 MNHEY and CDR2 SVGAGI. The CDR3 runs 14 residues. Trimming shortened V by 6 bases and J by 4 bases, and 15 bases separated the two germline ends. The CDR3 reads CASSPYRVPYGYTF. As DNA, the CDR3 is TGTGCCAGCAGCCCCTACAGGGTCCCCTATGGCTACACCTTC.

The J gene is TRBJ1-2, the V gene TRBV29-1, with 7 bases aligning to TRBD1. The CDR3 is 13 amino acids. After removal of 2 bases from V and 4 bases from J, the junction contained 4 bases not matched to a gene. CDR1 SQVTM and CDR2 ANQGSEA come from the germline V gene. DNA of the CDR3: TGCAGCGTTGAACGGGACAGAGGCTATGGCTACACCTTC. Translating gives CSVERDRGYGYTF.

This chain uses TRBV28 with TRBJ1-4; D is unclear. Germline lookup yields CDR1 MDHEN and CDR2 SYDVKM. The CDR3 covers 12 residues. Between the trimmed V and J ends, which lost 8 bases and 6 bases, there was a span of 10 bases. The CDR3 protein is CASGGSDEKLFF. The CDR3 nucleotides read TGTGCCAGCGGAGGGTCGGATGAAAAACTGTTTTTT.

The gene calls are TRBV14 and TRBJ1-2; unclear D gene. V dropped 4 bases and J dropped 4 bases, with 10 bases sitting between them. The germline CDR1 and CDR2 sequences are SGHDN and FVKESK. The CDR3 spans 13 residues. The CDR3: CASSPSWGYGYTF. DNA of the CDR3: TGTGCCAGCAGCCCTAGCTGGGGCTATGGCTACACCTTC.

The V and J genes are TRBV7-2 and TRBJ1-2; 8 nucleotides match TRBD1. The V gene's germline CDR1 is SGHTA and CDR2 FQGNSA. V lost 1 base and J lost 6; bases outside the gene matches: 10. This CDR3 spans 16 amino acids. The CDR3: CASSLVVRQGFNGYTF. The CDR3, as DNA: TGTGCCAGCAGCTTAGTTGTCCGACAGGGGTTTAATGGCTACACCTTC.

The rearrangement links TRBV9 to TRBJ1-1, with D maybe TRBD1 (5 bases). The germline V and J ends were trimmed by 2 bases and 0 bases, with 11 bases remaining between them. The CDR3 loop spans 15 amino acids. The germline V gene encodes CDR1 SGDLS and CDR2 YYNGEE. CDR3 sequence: CASSVEGLLNTEAFF. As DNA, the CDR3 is TGTGCCAGCAGCGTCGAGGGACTTTTGAACACTGAAGCTTTCTTT.

CDR3 sequence: CASSRRDSRSPLHF. CDR3 bases: TGTGCCAGCTCACGACGGGACAGCCGTTCACCCCTCCACTTT. This sequence joins TRBV18 and TRBJ1-6; 7 bases line up with TRBD1. The CDR3 is 14 residues long. The trim removed 4 bases at V and 9 bases at J, leaving 6 bases unmatched. Germline loops: CDR1 KGHSH, CDR2 LQKENI.

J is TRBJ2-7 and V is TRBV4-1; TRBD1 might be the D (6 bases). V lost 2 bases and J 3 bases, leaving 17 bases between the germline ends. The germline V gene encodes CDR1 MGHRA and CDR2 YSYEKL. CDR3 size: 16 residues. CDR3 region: CASSQPRTATDYEQYF. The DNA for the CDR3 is TGCGCCAGCAGCCAACCGCGGACAGCTACAGACTACGAGCAGTACTTC.

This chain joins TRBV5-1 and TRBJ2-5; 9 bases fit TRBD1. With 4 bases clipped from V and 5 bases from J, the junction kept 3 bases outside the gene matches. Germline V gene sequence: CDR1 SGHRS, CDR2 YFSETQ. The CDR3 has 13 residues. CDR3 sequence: CASSTGGGETQYF. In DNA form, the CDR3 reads TGCGCCAGCAGCACAGGGGGCGGGGAGACCCAGTACTTC. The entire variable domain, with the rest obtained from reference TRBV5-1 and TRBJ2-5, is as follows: KAGVTQTPRYLIKTRGQQVTLSCSPISGHRSVSWYQQTPGQGLQFLFEYFSETQRNKGNFPGRFSGRQFSNSRSEMNVSTLELGDSALYLCASSTGGGETQYFGPGTRLLVL.

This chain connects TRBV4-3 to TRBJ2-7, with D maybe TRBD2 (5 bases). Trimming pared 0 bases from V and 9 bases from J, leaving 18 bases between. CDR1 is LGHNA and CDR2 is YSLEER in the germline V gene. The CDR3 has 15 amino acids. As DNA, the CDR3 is TGCGCCAGCAGCCAAGATAGGGTAAAAGGGAGTCGGCAGTACTTC. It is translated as CASSQDRVKGSRQYF.

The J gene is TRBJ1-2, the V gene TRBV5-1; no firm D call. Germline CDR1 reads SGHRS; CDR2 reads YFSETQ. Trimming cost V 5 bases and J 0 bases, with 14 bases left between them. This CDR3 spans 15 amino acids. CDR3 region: CASSSRTGANYGYTF. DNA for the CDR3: TGCGCCAGCAGTTCCAGGACTGGAGCTAACTATGGCTACACCTTC. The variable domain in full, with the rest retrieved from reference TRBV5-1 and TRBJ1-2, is KAGVTQTPRYLIKTRGQQVTLSCSPISGHRSVSWYQQTPGQGLQFLFEYFSETQRNKGNFPGRFSGRQFSNSRSEMNVSTLELGDSALYLCASSSRTGANYGYTFGSGTRLTVV.